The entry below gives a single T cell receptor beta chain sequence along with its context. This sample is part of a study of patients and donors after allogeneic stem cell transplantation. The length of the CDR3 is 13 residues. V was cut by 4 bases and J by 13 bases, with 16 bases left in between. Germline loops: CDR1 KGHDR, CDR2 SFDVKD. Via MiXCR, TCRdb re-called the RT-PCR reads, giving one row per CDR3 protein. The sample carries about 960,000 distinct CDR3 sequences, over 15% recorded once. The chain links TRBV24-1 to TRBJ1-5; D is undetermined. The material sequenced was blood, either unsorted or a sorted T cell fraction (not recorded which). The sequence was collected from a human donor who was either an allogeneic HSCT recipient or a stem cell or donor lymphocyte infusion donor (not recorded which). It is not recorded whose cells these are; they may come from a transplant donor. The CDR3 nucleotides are TGTGCCACCAGTGACCCATCGGCTGGACCGCAGCATTTT. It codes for CATSDPSAGPQHF.